The clone carrying this T cell receptor beta chain occurred a few times. From the reads, TCRdb called clonotypes with MiXCR, one entry per CDR3 protein. Among about 680,000 distinct CDR3 sequences, roughly 26% were seen once, and the ten largest hold under 8.5%. These data originate in a study of T cell repertoires in cytomegalovirus infection. With V trimmed by 3 bases and J by 3 bases, 6 bases remained unmatched. This CDR3 region has 16 residues. V and J are TRBV12-3 or TRBV12-4 and TRBJ1-1, with 11 bases aligning to TRBD1. The receptor was derived from a human donor in good health (CMV status not recorded). Some clones in this sample may be carry-over from other donors' samples. Sequenced: CD8+ T cells from PBMCs. The CDR3 is CASSFDRDRGYTEAFF. DNA for the CDR3: TGTGCCAGCAGTTTCGACCGGGACAGGGGGTACACTGAAGCTTTCTTT.